Below are 12 T cell receptor beta chains sequenced from a single sample in a study of cytomegalovirus exposure and HLA in healthy donors. The PCR contained 60 Vbeta and 13 Jbeta primers. Using immunoSEQ multiplex PCR, the repertoire was profiled, and TCRdb retains in-frame clones only, with some absent. The data show approximately 110,000 clones, 80% to 85% seen once. The sequenced material came from PBMCs. Receptor source: a woman in her 30s in good health and CMV-seronegative.

The CDR3 DNA reads TGCGCCAGCAGCTTGGGGAGGGTCCCCGTGAACACTGAAGCTTTCTTT. Its translation is CASSLGRVPVNTEAFF. The chain has TRBV5-1 and TRBJ1-1; D remains ambiguous. Germline values: CDR1 SGHRS, CDR2 YFSETQ. The CDR3 spans 16 residues. Trimming removed 0 bases at V and 0 bases at J, with 12 bases between.

This chain connects TRBV27 to TRBJ2-7, with 14 positions matching TRBD2. The CDR3 is 16 amino acids. Looked up from germline, CDR1 is MNHEY and CDR2 is SMNVEV (reference sequence). The ends lost 6 bases at V and 5 bases at J; junction bases unmatched: 9. CDR3 in DNA: TGTGCCAGCAGGAGACTAGCGGGAGGGCCGGTGGACGAGCAGTACTTC. Its protein is CASRRLAGGPVDEQYF.

The chain carries TRBV6-5 and TRBJ2-7, with a tentative D call TRBD2 (5 bases). Looked up from germline, CDR1 is MNHEY and CDR2 is SVGAGI. The CDR3 is 14 residues long. Trimming stripped 2 bases from V and 1 base from J, with 9 bases between. The CDR3 DNA sequence: TGTGCCAGCAGTTACAATTGGGAGTCCTACGAGCAGTACTTC. This codes for CASSYNWESYEQYF.

The chain joins TRBV9 to TRBJ2-6; maybe TRBD2 (5 bases). The V gene's germline CDR1 is SGDLS and CDR2 YYNGEE. CDR3 size: 17 residues. V gave up 1 base and J gave up 0 bases, with 11 bases separating them. For the CDR3, the DNA is TGTGCCAGCAGCGTACGTGACGGGGTCTCTGGGGCCAACGTCCTGACTTTC. As protein: CASSVRDGVSGANVLTF.

A few counts support this clone. The gene calls are TRBV11-2 and TRBJ2-1; 7 nucleotides line up with TRBD2. CDR1 is SGHAT and CDR2 is FQNNGV in the germline V gene. This CDR3 has 14 amino acids. V lost 6 bases and J lost 7; bases outside the gene matches: 9. The DNA of the CDR3 is TGTGCCAGCAGTTTCAGCGGGAATAGGAATGAGCAGTTCTTC. It translates to CASSFSGNRNEQFF.

This clone came up a few times. The chain joins TRBV15 to TRBJ2-2; 8 nucleotides agree with TRBD2. The CDR3 sequence is 17 residues long. Germline-derived CDR1 and CDR2 are LNHNV and YYDKDF (reference sequence). After removal of 8 bases from V and 2 bases from J, the junction contained 13 bases not matched to a gene. CDR3: CATGTGGEPINTGELFF. The DNA for the CDR3 is TGTGCCACCGGGACCGGGGGGGAGCCGATAAACACCGGGGAGCTGTTTTTT.

This clone appeared a single time. This CDR3 is CASSPEGGSFNEQFF. In nucleotides, the CDR3 is TGTGCCAGCTCACCAGAAGGGGGCTCCTTTAATGAGCAGTTCTTC. The chain employs TRBV18 and TRBJ2-1; TRBD1 matches 7 bases. With 2 bases clipped from V and 7 bases from J, the junction kept 8 bases outside the gene matches. The CDR3 length is 15 residues. Germline V CDR1 and CDR2: KGHSH, LQKENI. The full variable domain, in which reference TRBV18 and TRBJ2-1 provide the parts outside the CDR3, is NAGVMQNPRHLVRRRGQEARLRCSPMKGHSHVYWYRQLPEEGLKFMVYLQKENIIDESGMPKERFSAEFPKEGPSILRIQQVVRGDSAAYFCASSPEGGSFNEQFFGPGTRLTVL.

The rearrangement links TRBV2 to TRBJ2-2; perhaps TRBD2 as D (6 bases). This CDR3 has 14 amino acids. V gave up 4 bases and J gave up 6 bases, with 12 bases separating them. Germline V lookup: CDR1 SNHLY, CDR2 FYNNEI. The CDR3 protein is CASSGLGSSGELFF. Written as DNA, the CDR3 is TGTGCCAGCAGTGGACTAGGATCGTCCGGGGAGCTGTTTTTT.

V gene TRBV6-1 combines with J gene TRBJ2-2; tentative D call: TRBD1 (6 bases). CDR1 is MNHNS and CDR2 is SASEGT in the germline V gene. The CDR3 length is 17 residues. V was pared by 3 bases and J by 3 bases, with 17 bases between. The DNA of the CDR3 is TGTGCCAGCAGTGAGGGCACAGGGTTCGGCTACACCGGGGAGCTGTTTTTT. Its translation is CASSEGTGFGYTGELFF.

V and J are TRBV9 and TRBJ1-1; possibly TRBD1 for D (6 bases). Deletions cut 2 bases from V and 1 base from J, with 15 bases between. This CDR3 has 16 amino acids. CDR1 SGDLS and CDR2 YYNGEE come from the germline V gene. The DNA for the CDR3 is TGTGCCAGCAGCGTGGGAAACAGGGCTGCGAACACTGAAGCTTTCTTT. It yields the protein CASSVGNRAANTEAFF.

The gene calls are TRBV6-5 and TRBJ2-7, with TRBD2 matching 13 bases. V shed 0 bases, J shed 2 bases, and the junction held 1 base outside the gene matches. The CDR3 totals 16 residues. Germline V CDR1 and CDR2: MNHEY, SVGAGI. CDR3 region: CASSYSGTSGTYEQYF. CDR3 bases: TGTGCCAGCAGTTACTCCGGGACTAGCGGGACCTACGAGCAGTACTTC.

A few counts support this clone. The rearrangement uses TRBV6-1 and TRBJ2-7; D unresolved. CDR1 is MNHNS and CDR2 is SASEGT in the germline V gene. This CDR3 has 14 residues. With 8 bases removed from V and 2 bases from J, the gap between germline ends came to 16 bases. This chain's CDR3 is CASLRETGTYEQYF. In DNA form, the CDR3 reads TGTGCCAGCTTGAGAGAGACGGGTACCTACGAGCAGTACTTC.